Shown below are 17 T cell receptor beta chains from a single sample sequenced in a study of PD-1 blockade in classical Hodgkin lymphoma. All the patients suffered relapse after autologous stem cell transplantation, and brentuximab vedotin exposure differed. TCRdb's copy holds only in-frame clones and misses some; the assay was immunoSEQ multiplex PCR. The sample shows tens of thousands of clones, approximately 91% of them seen only once. The source was peripheral blood mononuclear cells (PBMCs), collected at baseline. The receptors stem from a human donor with classical Hodgkin lymphoma.

The chain carries TRBV7-9 and TRBJ2-5, with 7 bases identical to TRBD2. V trimming: 5 bases; J trimming: 5 bases; junction bases outside the gene matches: 5. In germline, CDR1 is SEHNR, CDR2 FQNEAQ (reference sequence). This CDR3 comprises 13 residues. The DNA of the CDR3 is TGTGCCAGCAGCGCTCCAGCGGGGGAGACCCAGTACTTC. Protein product: CASSAPAGETQYF.

This clone was seen once. The gene calls are TRBV6-5 and TRBJ2-3; D possibly corresponds to TRBD2 (6 bases). This CDR3 is 15 amino acids long. V lost 2 bases to trimming and J lost 3 bases, with 12 bases between them. Germline lookup yields CDR1 MNHEY and CDR2 SVGAGI. Here the CDR3 DNA reads TGTGCCAGCAGTTACGGCACTAGCCGTACAGATACGCAGTATTTT. The encoded protein is CASSYGTSRTDTQYF.

The chain joins TRBV6-1 to TRBJ1-4; D call uncertain. Germline V gene data show CDR1 as MNHNS and CDR2 as SASEGT. Trimming pared 3 bases from V and 5 bases from J, leaving 1 base between. The CDR3 is 11 amino acids. In DNA form, the CDR3 reads TGTGCCAGCAGTGAGAATGAAAAACTGTTTTTT. Residues: CASSENEKLFF.

This sequence joins TRBV2 and TRBJ2-3, with a weak D call TRBD2 (5 bases). The germline V and J ends were trimmed by 6 bases and 6 bases, with 10 bases remaining between them. The CDR3 contains 12 residues. Germline CDR1 reads SNHLY; CDR2 reads FYNNEI. Here the CDR3 DNA reads TGTGCCAGCAGCCGCGGGCGGGATACGCAGTATTTT. It specifies CASSRGRDTQYF.

The V gene is TRBV7-2, the J gene TRBJ2-6; D is unclear. V was trimmed by 4 bases and J by 2 bases, leaving 9 bases between them. The CDR3 covers 15 residues. CDR1 and CDR2 (germline): SGHTA, FQGNSA. The CDR3 reads CASSSRVTGANVLTF. In DNA, the CDR3 is TGTGCCAGCAGCTCTAGGGTAACTGGGGCCAACGTCCTGACTTTC.

V is TRBV6-6 and J is TRBJ2-7, with D possibly being TRBD1 or TRBD2 (7 bases each). The CDR3 has 15 amino acids. Germline-derived CDR1 and CDR2 are MNHNY and SVGAGI (reference sequence). Deletions cut 5 bases from V and 3 bases from J, with 17 bases between. CDR3 region: CASSTRQGGDYEQYF. DNA of the CDR3: TGTGCCAGCAGTACACGACAGGGAGGGGACTACGAGCAGTACTTC.

The genes are TRBV5-6 and TRBJ1-5, with TRBD1 as a possible D gene (5 bases). In germline, CDR1 is SGHDT, CDR2 YYEEEE. V lost 2 bases to trimming and J lost 2 bases, with 8 bases between them. CDR3 length: 14 amino acids. DNA of the CDR3: TGTGCCAGCAGCTTAGGGGTAGGCAATCAGCCCCAGCATTTT. It specifies CASSLGVGNQPQHF.

This rearrangement joins TRBV5-1 to TRBJ2-7, with 10 bases fitting TRBD2. Germline lookup yields CDR1 SGHRS and CDR2 YFSETQ. This CDR3 has 15 residues. V trimming: 2 bases; J trimming: 4 bases; junction bases outside the gene matches: 6. For the CDR3, the DNA is TGCGCCAGCAGCTTTATAGCGGGAGGCCATTACGAGCAGTACTTC. Amino acid sequence: CASSFIAGGHYEQYF.

The rearrangement links TRBV7-8 to TRBJ1-3; TRBD1 matches at 7 bases. The CDR3 spans 14 residues. CDR1 and CDR2 (germline): SGHVS, FQNEAQ. The trim removed 5 bases at V and 4 bases at J, leaving 5 bases unmatched. CDR3 nucleotide sequence: TGTGCCAGCAGCCGATCGGGACAGGGAAACACCATATATTTT. Translation: CASSRSGQGNTIYF.

The chain carries TRBV4-1 and TRBJ2-7, with a weak D call TRBD1 (6 bases). From germline, CDR1 is MGHRA and CDR2 YSYEKL. CDR3 size: 15 residues. The ends were cut back, 0 bases at V and 6 bases at J, with 15 bases in the middle. The CDR3, as DNA: TGCGCCAGCAGCCAAGATTTCCCAGGGGTGGGCGAGCAGTACTTC. Amino acid sequence: CASSQDFPGVGEQYF.

This clone was seen a few times. This sequence joins TRBV28 and TRBJ1-2, with 8 bases lining up with TRBD1. Per germline, CDR1 MDHEN and CDR2 SYDVKM. With V trimmed by 6 bases and J by 5 bases, 8 bases remained unmatched. The CDR3 is made up of 14 amino acids. The DNA for the CDR3 is TGTGCCAGCAGCCCCTACAGGGGGAGGTATGGCTACACCTTC. It codes for CASSPYRGRYGYTF.

The rearrangement links TRBV6-1 to TRBJ1-5; the D is unclear. The V gene's germline CDR1 is MNHNS and CDR2 SASEGT. V lost 3 bases and J lost 0, with 3 bases in between. This CDR3 is built from 13 residues. The CDR3, as DNA: TGTGCCAGCAGTGAGGCTAGCAATCAGCCCCAGCATTTT. Encoded protein: CASSEASNQPQHF.

The CDR3 region is CASSQLGSGYTF. The CDR3 DNA follows: TGTGCCAGCAGCCAATTAGGGTCTGGCTACACCTTC. This chain joins TRBV16 and TRBJ1-2; D is uncertain. CDR3 length: 12 amino acids. With 1 base removed from V and 7 bases from J, the gap between germline ends came to 7 bases. The V gene's germline CDR1 is KGHSY and CDR2 FQNENV.

V is TRBV29-1 and J is TRBJ1-1; D might be TRBD1 (5 bases). The germline CDR1 and CDR2 sequences are SQVTM and ANQGSEA. Trimming shortened V by 4 bases and J by 0 bases, and 15 bases separated the two germline ends. CDR3 length: 15 residues. The CDR3 sequence: CSVVGRYRLNTEAFF. CDR3 DNA sequence: TGCAGCGTTGTAGGTCGGTACAGGTTGAACACTGAAGCTTTCTTT.

The chain couples TRBV5-1 to TRBJ2-1, with 11 bases matching TRBD1. The CDR3 is 15 amino acids. Losses at the gene ends were 0 bases for V and 12 bases for J; bases not matched to a gene: 8. Germline assignment: CDR1 SGHRS and CDR2 YFSETQ. The CDR3 loop reads CASSLGNTGTGGQFF. In nucleotides, the CDR3 is TGCGCCAGCAGCTTGGGGAACACCGGGACAGGGGGGCAGTTCTTC.

The chain links TRBV5-1 to TRBJ2-7; TRBD2 agrees at 11 bases. The trim removed 1 base at V and 7 bases at J, leaving 10 bases unmatched. Per the germline V gene, CDR1 is SGHRS and CDR2 is YFSETQ. This CDR3 is 16 amino acids long. The chain's CDR3 is CASSLRLAGGLREQYF. The CDR3, as DNA: TGCGCCAGCAGCTTGAGGCTAGCGGGAGGTCTCCGGGAGCAGTACTTC.

The genes are TRBV7-6 and TRBJ2-5, with D possibly TRBD1 on 5 matching bases. Germline V CDR1 and CDR2: SGHVS, FNYEAQ. This CDR3 has 17 amino acids. The V end was cut by 1 base, the J end by 5 bases, with 20 bases between. CDR3 sequence: CASSLDHRSRAGETQYF. The CDR3 DNA is TGTGCCAGCAGCTTAGATCATCGGAGCAGGGCAGGGGAGACCCAGTACTTC.